This T cell receptor (beta chain) was sequenced for a study of T cell changes during pregnancy in multiple sclerosis. V lost 5 bases and J lost 9, with 24 bases in between. This CDR3 contains 16 residues. CDR1 is SGDLS, CDR2 YYNGEE, per germline. The assay was immunoSEQ multiplex PCR, and TCRdb's table has in-frame clones only and misses some. The sample yields about 100,000 clones, less than 95% seen once. The rearrangement links TRBV9 to TRBJ2-4; tentative D call: TRBD1 (6 bases). The source was peripheral blood, collected in the third trimester of pregnancy. The receptor was isolated from a female donor in good health, enrolled as a control in a pregnancy study. The CDR3 sequence: CASSPSRTAGSGIQYF. CDR3 bases: TGTGCCAGCAGTCCCAGTCGGACAGCTGGATCGGGCATTCAGTACTTC.